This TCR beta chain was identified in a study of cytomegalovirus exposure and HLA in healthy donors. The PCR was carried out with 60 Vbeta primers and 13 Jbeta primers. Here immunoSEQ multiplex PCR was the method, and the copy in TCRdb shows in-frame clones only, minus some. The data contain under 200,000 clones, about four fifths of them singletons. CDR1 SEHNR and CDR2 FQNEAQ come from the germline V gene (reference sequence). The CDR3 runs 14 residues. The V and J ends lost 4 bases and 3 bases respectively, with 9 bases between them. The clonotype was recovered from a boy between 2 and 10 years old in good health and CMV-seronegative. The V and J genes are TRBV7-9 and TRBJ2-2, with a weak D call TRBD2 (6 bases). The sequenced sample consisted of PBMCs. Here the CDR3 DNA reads TGTGCCAGCAGCTCCCCGGGAGACACCGGGGAGCTGTTTTTT. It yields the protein CASSSPGDTGELFF.